One sample yielded the 8 T cell receptor beta chains listed below, sequenced in a study of graft-versus-host responses after intestinal transplantation. Measured with immunoSEQ multiplex PCR; TCRdb has only the in-frame clones, and not every one. The sample consists of roughly 50,000 clones, roughly nine tenths of them appearing once. Sequencing was performed on PBMCs, taken more than 650 days after intestinal transplant. The receptors originated from a human patient who received an intestinal transplant, so some T cells may come from the graft donor.

The V call is TRBV2, the J call TRBJ1-5; unclear D gene. The germline CDR1 and CDR2 sequences are SNHLY and FYNNEI. V lost 5 bases and J lost 0, with 5 bases in between. The CDR3 has 13 amino acids. CDR3 DNA: TGTGCCAGCAGTCAAGATAGCAATCAGCCCCAGCATTTT. It encodes CASSQDSNQPQHF.

The chain combines TRBV5-4 with TRBJ2-7; TRBD2 agrees at 8 bases. Germline V CDR1 and CDR2: SGHNT, YYREEE (reference sequence). This CDR3 comprises 15 residues. V shed 2 bases and J 6 bases; nucleotides not matched to a gene: 10. The CDR3 sequence: CASSLLTGGPREQYF. CDR3 DNA sequence: TGTGCCAGCAGCTTATTGACGGGGGGGCCCCGCGAGCAGTACTTC.

The gene calls are TRBV6-1 and TRBJ1-2; D unclear. Per the germline V gene, CDR1 is MNHNS and CDR2 is SASEGT. The CDR3 loop spans 13 amino acids. Trimming removed 8 bases at V and 3 bases at J, with 13 bases between. CDR3 sequence: CASVERAHYGYTF. The CDR3 nucleotides are TGTGCCAGCGTCGAGAGGGCCCACTATGGCTACACCTTC.

The chain has TRBV10-2 and TRBJ2-5; 14 bases are a match to TRBD2. CDR3 length: 19 residues. After removal of 6 bases from V and 2 bases from J, the junction contained 14 bases not matched to a gene. Germline CDR1 reads WSHSY; CDR2 reads SAAADI. The CDR3 spells CASRGLAGDLKHKQETQYF. The CDR3 region has the DNA TGCGCCAGCAGGGGACTAGCGGGGGATCTAAAACACAAACAAGAGACCCAGTACTTC.

The chain combines TRBV19 with TRBJ2-2, with TRBD2 as a possible D gene (5 bases). This CDR3 comprises 15 residues. Trimming removed 10 bases at V and 4 bases at J, with 19 bases between. CDR1 and CDR2 from the germline V gene are LNHDA and SQIVND (reference sequence). The CDR3 region is CATREAFKGTGELFF. DNA for the CDR3: TGTGCCACTCGGGAAGCTTTCAAGGGCACCGGGGAGCTGTTTTTT.

CDR3: CASRGTGISWNTEAFF. The CDR3 DNA sequence: TGTGCCAGTAGGGGGACAGGGATATCGTGGAACACTGAAGCTTTCTTT. The chain joins TRBV19 to TRBJ1-1, with 9 bases identical to TRBD1. V gave up 6 bases and J gave up 1 base; unmatched junction bases: 9. The CDR3 runs to 16 residues. Germline V gene sequence: CDR1 LNHDA, CDR2 SQIVND (reference sequence).

The chain employs TRBV30 and TRBJ2-7; D is perhaps TRBD1 (6 bases). Germline CDR1 is GTSNPN and CDR2 is SVGIG (reference sequence). Trimming removed 5 bases from V and 7 bases from J, with 18 bases in between. CDR3 length equals 13 residues. The CDR3 DNA follows: TGTGCCTGGGAACAGGTTCTCCAGGGGGAGCAGTACTTC. Its protein is CAWEQVLQGEQYF.

The chain recombines TRBV19 with TRBJ2-1; D ambiguous. Germline CDR1 reads LNHDA; CDR2 reads SQIVND (reference sequence). The CDR3 extends over 13 amino acids. V shed 4 bases and J shed 4 bases, with 8 bases lying between them. DNA of the CDR3: TGTGCCAGTAGTACGGACGGATACAATGAGCAGTTCTTC. It yields the protein CASSTDGYNEQFF.